The 26 T cell receptor beta chains given below trace back to one sample, sequenced in a study of blood T cell repertoires in COVID-19. The method was immunoSEQ multiplex PCR; TCRdb's version includes in-frame clones alone and lacks a portion of them. Among 200,000 to 250,000 clones, roughly 90% were seen once, and the ten largest hold roughly 2.5%. Sequences were obtained from peripheral blood. Every receptor here comes from an older woman with acute or convalescent COVID-19.

The chain is built from TRBV27 and TRBJ2-4, with 7 nucleotides matching TRBD2. The V gene end was trimmed by 5 bases and the J gene end by 3 bases; junction bases not matched to a gene: 7. Looked up from germline, CDR1 is MNHEY and CDR2 is SMNVEV (reference sequence). The CDR3 has 15 amino acids. CDR3 region: CASSPWGGIKNIQYF. DNA of the CDR3: TGTGCCAGCAGTCCCTGGGGGGGAATCAAAAACATTCAGTACTTC.

The gene calls are TRBV28 and TRBJ2-7; D ambiguous. This CDR3 is 11 amino acids long. CDR1 and CDR2 (germline): MDHEN, SYDVKM. Between the trimmed V and J ends, which lost 5 bases and 4 bases, there was a span of 6 bases. The chain's CDR3 is CASSLQYEQYF. The CDR3 DNA follows: TGTGCCAGCAGTCTCCAGTACGAGCAGTACTTC.

V is TRBV27 and J is TRBJ2-7; 8 bases agree with TRBD1. Losses at the gene ends were 0 bases for V and 4 bases for J; bases not matched to a gene: 5. The CDR3 spans 15 residues. The germline gives CDR1 MNHEY, CDR2 SMNVEV (reference sequence). The CDR3, as DNA: TGTGCCAGCAGTTTATCGGACAGGGCCCTTTACGAGCAGTACTTC. Its protein is CASSLSDRALYEQYF.

The chain carries TRBV11-3 and TRBJ1-1; the D gene is possibly TRBD1 (5 bases). There are 13 residues in the CDR3. V was cut by 5 bases and J by 5 bases, with 12 bases left in between. Germline loops: CDR1 SGHNT, CDR2 YENEEA. CDR3 coding DNA: TGTGCCAGCAGCAAAACCCAGGGTACTGAAGCTTTCTTT. Translated: CASSKTQGTEAFF. The full variable domain, rest sourced from reference TRBV11-3 and TRBJ1-1, is EAGVVQSPRYKIIEKKQPVAFWCNPISGHNTLYWYLQNLGQGPELLIRYENEEAVDDSQLPKDRFSAERLKGVDSTLKIQPAELGDSAVYLCASSKTQGTEAFFGQGTRLTVV.

The chain employs TRBV21-1 and TRBJ2-1; TRBD1, as called in the table, went unchecked against the DNA. TRBV21-1 is a recognized pseudogene. The CDR3 is made up of 15 amino acids. CDR3 region: CASSPGQGNYNEQFF. DNA of the CDR3: TGTGCCAGCAGCCCGGGACAGGGAAACTACAATGAGCAGTTCTTC.

The J gene is TRBJ2-1, the V gene TRBV28; 8 bases match TRBD2. V trimming: 10 bases; J trimming: 8 bases; junction bases outside the gene matches: 10. CDR3 length: 13 amino acids. Germline assignment: CDR1 MDHEN and CDR2 SYDVKM. The CDR3 here is CAIRGAGVDEQFF. In DNA, the CDR3 is TGTGCCATCAGGGGAGCGGGAGTGGATGAGCAGTTCTTC. Looking up the rest from reference TRBV28 and TRBJ2-1 gives the full variable domain: DVKVTQSSRYLVKRTGEKVFLECVQDMDHENMFWYRQDPGLGLRLIYFSYDVKMKEKGDIPEGYSVSREKKERFSLILESASTNQTSMYLCAIRGAGVDEQFFGPGTRLTVL.

The V call is TRBV30, the J call TRBJ2-5, with TRBD2 matching over 8 bases. V dropped 4 bases and J dropped 6; count of bases not matched to a gene: 10. The CDR3 runs to 14 residues. Germline V gene sequence: CDR1 GTSNPN, CDR2 SVGIG (reference sequence). The CDR3 spells CAWTLGGGQKTQYF. The CDR3 DNA is TGTGCCTGGACCCTAGGCGGGGGGCAGAAGACCCAGTACTTC.

The chain carries TRBV9 and TRBJ2-2; TRBD2 agrees at 7 bases. The V gene's germline CDR1 is SGDLS and CDR2 YYNGEE. V was clipped by 0 bases and J by 1 base; unmatched bases: 3. This CDR3 comprises 16 residues. CDR3 nucleotide sequence: TGTGCCAGCAGCGTAGAAGAGCGGGAGAACACCGGGGAGCTGTTTTTT. As protein: CASSVEERENTGELFF.

The chain couples TRBV18 to TRBJ1-3, with 9 bases lining up with TRBD1. The V gene's germline CDR1 is KGHSH and CDR2 LQKENI. Trimming cost V 2 bases and J 8 bases; bases outside gene matches: 7. This CDR3 is 15 amino acids long. The chain's CDR3 is CASSPAQGAADTIYF. The DNA of the CDR3 is TGTGCCAGCTCACCAGCACAGGGGGCCGCGGACACCATATATTTT.

This clone was detected a few times. J is TRBJ1-2 and V is TRBV29-1; possibly TRBD1 for D (5 bases). V lost 1 base, J lost 8 bases, and 14 bases lay in between. The germline CDR1 and CDR2 sequences are SQVTM and ANQGSEA. The CDR3 has 13 residues. CDR3 region: CSVEGQGLWGYTF. The DNA for the CDR3 is TGCAGCGTTGAAGGCCAGGGTCTTTGGGGCTACACCTTC.

This clone was detected only once. V gene TRBV6-5 combines with J gene TRBJ2-2; 8 nucleotides align to TRBD2. The V segment lost 0 bases and the J segment 6 bases; nucleotides outside the gene matches: 6. The CDR3 runs 16 residues. Germline CDR1 is MNHEY and CDR2 is SVGAGI. The CDR3 DNA reads TGTGCCAGCAGTTACTCCCCGGGTAGCGGGGCCGGGGAGCTGTTTTTT. Translating it yields CASSYSPGSGAGELFF.

This chain connects TRBV7-2 to TRBJ2-5, with 7 nucleotides matching TRBD2. The germline CDR1 and CDR2 sequences are SGHTA and FQGNSA. This CDR3 region has 15 residues. With 5 bases clipped from V and 2 bases from J, the junction kept 8 bases outside the gene matches. The CDR3 spells CASSPLAGYQETQYF. The CDR3 DNA follows: TGTGCCAGCAGCCCGTTAGCGGGCTATCAAGAGACCCAGTACTTC.

The chain recombines TRBV19 with TRBJ2-1; TRBD2 aligns across 13 bases. CDR3 length equals 16 residues. V shed 4 bases and J 12 bases; nucleotides not matched to a gene: 12. Germline loops: CDR1 LNHDA, CDR2 SQIVND (reference sequence). This CDR3 is CASSRTSGGLGVGQFF. DNA for the CDR3: TGTGCCAGTAGTAGGACTAGCGGGGGACTCGGGGTGGGGCAGTTCTTC.

The chain recombines TRBV6-6 with TRBJ1-4; TRBD1 matches 10 bases. The CDR3 loop spans 16 amino acids. Germline V gene sequence: CDR1 MNHNY, CDR2 SVGAGI (reference sequence). Trimming at V came to 5 bases and at J to 5 bases, leaving 8 bases not matched to a gene. The CDR3 reads CASSNPPGQGNEKLFF. For the CDR3, the DNA is TGTGCCAGCAGTAACCCTCCGGGACAGGGGAATGAAAAACTGTTTTTT.

The genes are TRBV12-3 or TRBV12-4 and TRBJ1-1, with 7 bases fitting TRBD1. Unmatched junction bases numbered 7, after V lost 6 bases and J lost 6 bases. CDR3 size: 13 residues. The CDR3: CASRDSQGAEAFF. The CDR3, as DNA: TGTGCCAGCAGGGACAGTCAGGGGGCTGAAGCTTTCTTT.

This chain links TRBV6-5 with TRBJ2-3, with D possibly TRBD1 on 5 matching bases. The V end was cut by 10 bases, the J end by 3 bases, with 11 bases between. CDR3 length: 12 amino acids. CDR1 and CDR2 (germline): MNHEY, SVGAGI. CDR3 DNA sequence: TGTGCCACCGTAGACAGTACAGATACGCAGTATTTT. It is translated as CATVDSTDTQYF.

The rearrangement links TRBV3-1 (or the pseudogene TRBV3-2) to TRBJ2-7, with a tentative D call TRBD1 (6 bases). In germline, CDR1 is LGHDT, CDR2 YNNKEL (reference sequence). The CDR3 consists of 13 residues. The V end lost 10 bases, the J end lost 0 bases, and 13 bases lay between the germline ends. CDR3 sequence (DNA): TGTGCCACAGGGGACCCTTACTCCTACGAGCAGTACTTC. This codes for CATGDPYSYEQYF.

V usage is TRBV7-9 and J usage is TRBJ1-1; TRBD1 matches 8 bases. J lost 2 bases, V lost 8 bases, and 10 bases had no gene match. The CDR3 has 15 amino acids. Germline V gives CDR1 SEHNR, CDR2 FQNEAQ (reference sequence). The CDR3 sequence is CASVRDRGINTEAFF. The CDR3 coding sequence is TGTGCCAGCGTAAGAGACAGGGGAATCAACACTGAAGCTTTCTTT.

Of note for this clone: Other DNA sequences in this specimen translate into the identical CDR3. This chain uses TRBV5-1 with TRBJ1-5; D possibly corresponds to TRBD1 (6 bases). Trimming pared 4 bases from V and 1 base from J, leaving 9 bases between. Germline lookup yields CDR1 SGHRS and CDR2 YFSETQ. The CDR3 totals 14 residues. The CDR3 region has the DNA TGCGCCAGCAGCCCGCAGGGGAGCAATCAGCCCCAGCATTTT. This codes for CASSPQGSNQPQHF.

The J gene is TRBJ2-1, the V gene TRBV3-1 (or the pseudogene TRBV3-2); no firm D call. The germline V and J ends were trimmed by 2 bases and 4 bases, with 9 bases remaining between them. This CDR3 has 14 amino acids. CDR1 is LGHDT, CDR2 YNNKEL, per germline (reference sequence). The CDR3 bases are TGTGCCAGCAGCCAAAACGGTCCTTACAATGAGCAGTTCTTC. Amino acids: CASSQNGPYNEQFF.

This CDR3 reads CATSGGYNEQFF. In DNA form, the CDR3 reads TGTGCCACCAGTGGAGGTTACAATGAGCAGTTCTTC. The V call is TRBV24-1, the J call TRBJ2-1; D remains unclear. Trimming took off 5 bases at V and 4 bases at J, with 5 bases between the two ends. The CDR3 loop spans 12 amino acids. Per germline, CDR1 KGHDR and CDR2 SFDVKD.

V is TRBV3-1 (or the pseudogene TRBV3-2) and J is TRBJ1-2, with TRBD1 matching over 8 bases. The CDR3 has 14 amino acids. V lost 0 bases to trimming and J lost 8 bases; unmatched junction nucleotides: 5. Germline CDR1 and CDR2: LGHDT and YNNKEL (reference sequence). The CDR3 region is CASSQDQGARGYTF. CDR3 DNA: TGTGCCAGCAGCCAAGACCAGGGGGCGCGGGGCTACACCTTC.

The gene calls are TRBV7-3 and TRBJ2-5; 7 positions agree with TRBD1. This CDR3 contains 18 residues. Trimming took 0 bases from V and 4 from J; bases not matched to a gene: 14. CDR1 SGHTA and CDR2 FQGTGA come from the germline V gene. The CDR3 DNA reads TGTGCCAGCAGCTTAACTACCCAAAGAACCGGGACAGTAGAGACCCAGTACTTC. Translating it yields CASSLTTQRTGTVETQYF.

The chain is built from TRBV6-5 and TRBJ2-1; perhaps TRBD2 as D (6 bases). V was cut by 6 bases and J by 3 bases, with 12 bases left in between. This CDR3 has 14 amino acids. Looked up from germline, CDR1 is MNHEY and CDR2 is SVGAGI. The CDR3 region is CASRRLDLYNEQFF. The CDR3 DNA reads as TGTGCCAGCAGGCGACTAGACCTCTACAATGAGCAGTTCTTC.

The gene calls are TRBV27 and TRBJ1-3; possibly TRBD1 for D (5 bases). Germline V CDR1 and CDR2: MNHEY, SMNVEV (reference sequence). Trimming shortened V by 5 bases and J by 8 bases, and 19 bases separated the two germline ends. This CDR3 contains 15 residues. The CDR3: CASSPGGFEGHTIYF. The CDR3 DNA reads TGTGCCAGCAGTCCGGGGGGGTTCGAGGGGCACACCATATATTTT.

V usage is TRBV11-3 and J usage is TRBJ2-1; 12 nucleotides line up with TRBD2. The germline gives CDR1 SGHNT, CDR2 YENEEA. This CDR3 has 15 amino acids. Trimming at V came to 5 bases and at J to 4 bases, leaving 3 bases not matched to a gene. Here the CDR3 DNA reads TGTGCCAGCAGCCCCGGACTAGCGGGGTACAATGAGCAGTTCTTC. Its protein is CASSPGLAGYNEQFF. The entire variable domain, with the rest obtained from reference TRBV11-3 and TRBJ2-1, is as follows: EAGVVQSPRYKIIEKKQPVAFWCNPISGHNTLYWYLQNLGQGPELLIRYENEEAVDDSQLPKDRFSAERLKGVDSTLKIQPAELGDSAVYLCASSPGLAGYNEQFFGPGTRLTVL.